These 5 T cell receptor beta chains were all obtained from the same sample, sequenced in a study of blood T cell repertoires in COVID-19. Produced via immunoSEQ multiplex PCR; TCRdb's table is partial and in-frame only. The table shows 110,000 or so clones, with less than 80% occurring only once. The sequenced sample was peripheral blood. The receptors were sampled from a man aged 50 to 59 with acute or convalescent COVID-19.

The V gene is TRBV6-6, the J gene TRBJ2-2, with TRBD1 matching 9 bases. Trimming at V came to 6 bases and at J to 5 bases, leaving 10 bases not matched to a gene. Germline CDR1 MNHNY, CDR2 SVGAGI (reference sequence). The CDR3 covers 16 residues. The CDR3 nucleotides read TGTGCCAGCAGGGGACAGGGCGCGGCGTGGACCGGGGAGCTGTTTTTT. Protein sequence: CASRGQGAAWTGELFF.

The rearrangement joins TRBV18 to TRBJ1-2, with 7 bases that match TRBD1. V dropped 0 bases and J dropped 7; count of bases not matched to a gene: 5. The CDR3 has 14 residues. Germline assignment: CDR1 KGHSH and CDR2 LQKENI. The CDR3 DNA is TGTGCCAGCTCACCACCCGGGACAGTTGTTGGCTACACCTTC. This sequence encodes CASSPPGTVVGYTF.

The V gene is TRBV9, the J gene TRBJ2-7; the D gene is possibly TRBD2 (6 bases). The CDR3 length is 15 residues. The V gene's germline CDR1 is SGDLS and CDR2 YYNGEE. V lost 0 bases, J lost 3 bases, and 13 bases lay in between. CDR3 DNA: TGTGCCAGCAGCGTAGCCCCGCTAGCGAGCTACGAGCAGTACTTC. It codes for CASSVAPLASYEQYF. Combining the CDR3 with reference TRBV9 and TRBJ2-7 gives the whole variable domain DSGVTQTPKHLITATGQRVTLRCSPRSGDLSVYWYQQSLDQGLQFLIQYYNGEERAKGNILERFSAQQFPDLHSELNLSSLELGDSALYFCASSVAPLASYEQYFGPGTRLTVT.

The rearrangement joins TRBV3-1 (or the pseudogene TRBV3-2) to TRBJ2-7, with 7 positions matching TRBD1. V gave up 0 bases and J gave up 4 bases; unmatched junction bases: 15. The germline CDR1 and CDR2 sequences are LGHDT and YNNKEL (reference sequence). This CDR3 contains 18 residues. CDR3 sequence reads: CASSQEDPWVGRGYEQYF. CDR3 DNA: TGTGCCAGCAGCCAAGAGGATCCTTGGGTGGGCAGGGGGTACGAGCAGTACTTC.

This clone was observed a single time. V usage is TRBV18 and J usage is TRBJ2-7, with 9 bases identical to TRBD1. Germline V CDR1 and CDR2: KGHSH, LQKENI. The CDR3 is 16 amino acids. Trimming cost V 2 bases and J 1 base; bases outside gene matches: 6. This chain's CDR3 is CASSPNSGTGSYEQYF. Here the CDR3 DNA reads TGTGCCAGCTCACCAAATTCGGGGACAGGGTCCTACGAGCAGTACTTC. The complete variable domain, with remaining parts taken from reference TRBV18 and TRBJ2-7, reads NAGVMQNPRHLVRRRGQEARLRCSPMKGHSHVYWYRQLPEEGLKFMVYLQKENIIDESGMPKERFSAEFPKEGPSILRIQQVVRGDSAAYFCASSPNSGTGSYEQYFGPGTRLTVT.